The entry that follows covers one TCR beta chain sequence. These data are taken from a study of blood T cells in healthy people across ages. Next came a second PCR, run for about 7 to 12 cycles, which used a sample-barcoded 5' primer along with a J-beta primer mix. In TCRdb, the 5' RACE reads were re-called with MiXCR into one record per CDR3 protein. The sample lists 650,000 to 950,000 distinct CDR3 sequences, under 55% seen once, with about 21% in the top ten. Looked up from germline, CDR1 is MNHEY and CDR2 is SVGAGI. With V trimmed by 2 bases and J by 6 bases, 8 bases remained unmatched. The length of the CDR3 is 17 residues.

This chain joins TRBV6-5 and TRBJ2-1, with 12 positions matching TRBD2. The specimen was blood. The origin of this receptor is a man in his fifties or sixties in good health. The CDR3 nucleotides read TGTGCCAGCAGTTACACCCGCCTAGCGGGGGGGCTCAATGAGCAGTTCTTC. This encodes CASSYTRLAGGLNEQFF.